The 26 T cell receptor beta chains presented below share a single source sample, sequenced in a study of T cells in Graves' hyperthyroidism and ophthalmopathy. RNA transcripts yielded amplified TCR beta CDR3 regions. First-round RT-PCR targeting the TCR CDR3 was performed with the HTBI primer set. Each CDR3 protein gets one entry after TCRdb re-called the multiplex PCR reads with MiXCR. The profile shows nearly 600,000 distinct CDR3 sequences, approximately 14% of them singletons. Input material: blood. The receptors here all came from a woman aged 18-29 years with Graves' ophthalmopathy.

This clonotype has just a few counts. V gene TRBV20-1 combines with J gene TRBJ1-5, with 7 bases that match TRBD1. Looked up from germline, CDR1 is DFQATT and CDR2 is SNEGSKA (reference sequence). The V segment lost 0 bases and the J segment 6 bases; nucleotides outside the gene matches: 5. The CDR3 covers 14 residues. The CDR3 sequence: CSARDNRGGQPQHF. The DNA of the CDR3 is TGCAGTGCTAGAGATAACAGGGGAGGTCAGCCCCAGCATTTT.

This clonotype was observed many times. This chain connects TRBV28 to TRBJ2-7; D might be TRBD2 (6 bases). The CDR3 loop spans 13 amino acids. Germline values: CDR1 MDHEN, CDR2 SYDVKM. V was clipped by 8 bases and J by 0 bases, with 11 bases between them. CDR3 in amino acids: CASHSGDSYEQYF. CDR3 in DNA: TGTGCCAGCCATTCGGGAGACTCCTACGAGCAGTACTTC.

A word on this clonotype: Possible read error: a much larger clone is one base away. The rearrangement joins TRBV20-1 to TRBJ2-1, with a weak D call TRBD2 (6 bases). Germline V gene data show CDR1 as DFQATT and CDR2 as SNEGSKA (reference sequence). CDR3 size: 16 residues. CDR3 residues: CSASAVLSGHYNGQFF. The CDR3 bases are TGCAGTGCTAGTGCGGTTTTGAGCGGGCACTACAATGGGCAGTTCTTC.

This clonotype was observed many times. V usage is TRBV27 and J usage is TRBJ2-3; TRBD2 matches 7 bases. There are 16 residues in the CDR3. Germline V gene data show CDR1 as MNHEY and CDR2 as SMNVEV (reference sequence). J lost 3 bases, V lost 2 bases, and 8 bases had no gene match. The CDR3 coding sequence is TGTGCCAGCAGTTTACTAGGCGGGAGATGGACAGATACGCAGTATTTT. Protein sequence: CASSLLGGRWTDTQYF.

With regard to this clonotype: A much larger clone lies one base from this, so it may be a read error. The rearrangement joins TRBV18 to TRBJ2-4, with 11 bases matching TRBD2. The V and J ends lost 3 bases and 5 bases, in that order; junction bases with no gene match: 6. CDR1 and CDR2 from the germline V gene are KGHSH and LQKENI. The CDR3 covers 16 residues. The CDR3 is CASSPLTSGGENIQYF. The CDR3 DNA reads TGTGCCAGCTCACCCCTAACTAGCGGGGGAGAAAACATTCAGTACTTC.

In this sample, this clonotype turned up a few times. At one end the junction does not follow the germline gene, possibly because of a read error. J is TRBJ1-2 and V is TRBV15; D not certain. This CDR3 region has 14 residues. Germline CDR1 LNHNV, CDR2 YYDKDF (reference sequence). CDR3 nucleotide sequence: TGTGCCACCAACAGAGTAGCAGAGCTCTATGGCTACACCTTC. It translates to CATNRVAELYGYTF.

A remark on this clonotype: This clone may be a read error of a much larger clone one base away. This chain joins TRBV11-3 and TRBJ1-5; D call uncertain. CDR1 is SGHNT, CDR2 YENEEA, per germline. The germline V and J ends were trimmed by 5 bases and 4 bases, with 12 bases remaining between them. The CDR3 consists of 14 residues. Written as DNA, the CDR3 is TGTGCCAGCAGCCATCACGGGAGTAATCAGCCCCAGCATTTT. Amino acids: CASSHHGSNQPQHF. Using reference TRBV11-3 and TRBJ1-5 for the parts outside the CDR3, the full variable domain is EAGVVQSPRYKIIEKKQPVAFWCNPISGHNTLYWYLQNLGQGPELLIRYENEEAVDDSQLPKDRFSAERLKGVDSTLKIQPAELGDSAVYLCASSHHGSNQPQHFGDGTRLSIL.

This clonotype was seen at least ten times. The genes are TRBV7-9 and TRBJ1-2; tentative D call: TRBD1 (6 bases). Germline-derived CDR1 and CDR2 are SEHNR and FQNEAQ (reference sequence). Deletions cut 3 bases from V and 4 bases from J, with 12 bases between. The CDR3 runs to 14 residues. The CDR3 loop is CASSFGRDTYGYTF. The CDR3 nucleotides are TGTGCCAGCAGCTTTGGCCGGGACACCTATGGCTACACCTTC.

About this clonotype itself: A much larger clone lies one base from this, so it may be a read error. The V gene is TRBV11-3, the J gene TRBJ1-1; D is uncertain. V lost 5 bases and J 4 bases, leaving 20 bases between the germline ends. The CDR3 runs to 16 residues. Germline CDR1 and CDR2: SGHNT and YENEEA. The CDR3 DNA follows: TGTGCCAGCAGCCCCCCGGCAAGAGAACAGAGCACTGAAGCTTTCTTT. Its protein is CASSPPAREQSTEAFF.

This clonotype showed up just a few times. CDR3 DNA: TGTGCCAGCAGCGTAGCTCCGGCAGCTGGAAACACCATATATTTT. As protein: CASSVAPAAGNTIYF. The chain employs TRBV9 and TRBJ1-3; no clear D. CDR1 is SGDLS, CDR2 YYNGEE, per germline. Trimming removed 0 bases from V and 2 bases from J, with 9 bases in between. This CDR3 is built from 15 residues.

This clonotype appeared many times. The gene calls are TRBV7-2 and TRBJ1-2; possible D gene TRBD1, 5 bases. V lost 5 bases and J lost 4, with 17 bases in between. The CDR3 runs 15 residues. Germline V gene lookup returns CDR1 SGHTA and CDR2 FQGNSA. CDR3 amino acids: CASSPDPGYTYGYTF. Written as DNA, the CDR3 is TGTGCCAGCAGCCCCGATCCAGGGTATACCTATGGCTACACCTTC.

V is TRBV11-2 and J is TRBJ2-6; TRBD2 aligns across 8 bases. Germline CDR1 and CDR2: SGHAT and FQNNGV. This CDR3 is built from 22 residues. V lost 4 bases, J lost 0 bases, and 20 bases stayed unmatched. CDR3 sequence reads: CASSSPPGGSPFVLSGANVLTF. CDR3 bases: TGTGCCAGCAGCTCCCCACCGGGAGGGAGCCCCTTCGTCCTCTCTGGGGCCAACGTCCTGACTTTC.

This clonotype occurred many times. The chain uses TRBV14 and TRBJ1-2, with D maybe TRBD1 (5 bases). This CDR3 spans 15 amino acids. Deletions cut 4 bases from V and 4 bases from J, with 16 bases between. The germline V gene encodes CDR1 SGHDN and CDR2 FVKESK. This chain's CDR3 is CASSRGPGLSYGYTF. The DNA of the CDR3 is TGTGCCAGCAGCCGAGGACCGGGACTCTCCTATGGCTACACCTTC.

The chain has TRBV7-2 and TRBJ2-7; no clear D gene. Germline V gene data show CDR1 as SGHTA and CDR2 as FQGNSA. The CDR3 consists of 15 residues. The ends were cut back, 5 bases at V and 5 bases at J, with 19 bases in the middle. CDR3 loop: CASSPPRALAHEQYF. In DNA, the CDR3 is TGTGCCAGCAGCCCCCCCCGGGCCCTGGCCCACGAGCAGTACTTC.

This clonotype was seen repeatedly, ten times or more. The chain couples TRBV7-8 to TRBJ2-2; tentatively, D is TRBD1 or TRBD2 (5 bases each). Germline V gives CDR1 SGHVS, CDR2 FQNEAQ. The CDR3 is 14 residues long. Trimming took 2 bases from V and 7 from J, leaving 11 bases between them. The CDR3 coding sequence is TGTGCCAGCAGCTTAAATCTGGGGGACGGGGAGCTGTTTTTT. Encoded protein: CASSLNLGDGELFF.

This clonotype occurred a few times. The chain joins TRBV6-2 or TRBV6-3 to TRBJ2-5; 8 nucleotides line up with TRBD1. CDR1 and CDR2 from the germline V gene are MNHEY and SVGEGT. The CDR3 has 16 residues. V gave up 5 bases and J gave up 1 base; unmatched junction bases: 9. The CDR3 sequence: CASSPHRGAFQETQYF. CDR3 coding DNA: TGTGCCAGCAGTCCGCACAGGGGGGCCTTCCAAGAGACCCAGTACTTC.

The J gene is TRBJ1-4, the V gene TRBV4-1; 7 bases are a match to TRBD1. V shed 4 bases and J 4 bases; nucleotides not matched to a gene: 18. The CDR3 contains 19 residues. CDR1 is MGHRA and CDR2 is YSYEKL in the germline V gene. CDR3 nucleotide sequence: TGCGCCAGCAGCCCCAAGGGAGGGGGCGTTGGGGGACTTAATGAAAAACTGTTTTTT. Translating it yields CASSPKGGGVGGLNEKLFF.

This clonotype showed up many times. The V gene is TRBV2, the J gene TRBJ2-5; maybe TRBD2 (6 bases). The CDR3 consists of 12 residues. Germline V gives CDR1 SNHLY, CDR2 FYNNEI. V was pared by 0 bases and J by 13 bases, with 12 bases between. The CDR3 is CASSEAAGELYF. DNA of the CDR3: TGTGCCAGCAGTGAAGCAGCGGGTGAACTGTACTTC.

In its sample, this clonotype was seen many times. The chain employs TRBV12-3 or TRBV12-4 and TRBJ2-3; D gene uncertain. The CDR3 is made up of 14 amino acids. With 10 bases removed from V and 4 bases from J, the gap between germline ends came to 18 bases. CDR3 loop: CATRPANPPDTQYF. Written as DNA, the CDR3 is TGTGCCACTCGCCCAGCGAACCCGCCAGATACGCAGTATTTT.

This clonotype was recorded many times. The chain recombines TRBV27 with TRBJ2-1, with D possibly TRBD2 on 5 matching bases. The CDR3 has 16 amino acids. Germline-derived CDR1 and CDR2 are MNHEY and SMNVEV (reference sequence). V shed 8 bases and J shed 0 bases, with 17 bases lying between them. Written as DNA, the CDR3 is TGTGCCAGCCTCAGGACTTCCACTAACTCCTACAATGAGCAGTTCTTC. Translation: CASLRTSTNSYNEQFF.

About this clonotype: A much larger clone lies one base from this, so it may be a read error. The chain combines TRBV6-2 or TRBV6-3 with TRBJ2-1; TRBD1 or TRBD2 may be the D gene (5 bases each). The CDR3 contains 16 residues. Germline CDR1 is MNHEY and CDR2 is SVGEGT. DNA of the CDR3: TGTGCCAGCAGTCCCCTGAGGGCAGGGCGGTACAATGAGCAGCTCTTC. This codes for CASSPLRAGRYNEQLF.

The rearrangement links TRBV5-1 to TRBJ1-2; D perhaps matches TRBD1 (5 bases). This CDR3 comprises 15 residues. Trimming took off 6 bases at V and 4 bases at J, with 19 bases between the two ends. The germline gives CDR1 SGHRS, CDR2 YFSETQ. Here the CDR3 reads CASTTGGELIYGYTF. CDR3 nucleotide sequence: TGCGCCAGCACTACGGGAGGGGAGCTAATCTATGGCTACACCTTC.

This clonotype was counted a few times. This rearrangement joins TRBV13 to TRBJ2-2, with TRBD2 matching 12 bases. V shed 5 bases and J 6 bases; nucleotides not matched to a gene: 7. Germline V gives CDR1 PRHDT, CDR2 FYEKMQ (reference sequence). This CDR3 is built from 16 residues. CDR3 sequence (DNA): TGTGCCAGCAGCAACTCGGGACTAGCGGGTCCCGGGGAGCTGTTTTTT. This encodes CASSNSGLAGPGELFF.

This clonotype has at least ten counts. This chain's CDR3 is CASSRGSDQETQYF. The CDR3 nucleotides are TGTGCCAGCTCGCGCGGTTCAGACCAAGAGACCCAGTACTTC. This chain connects TRBV18 to TRBJ2-5; D unresolved. This CDR3 region has 14 residues. Deletions cut 6 bases from V and 0 bases from J, with 11 bases between. Germline loops: CDR1 KGHSH, CDR2 LQKENI. Full variable domain (outside the CDR3, taken from reference TRBV18 and TRBJ2-5): NAGVMQNPRHLVRRRGQEARLRCSPMKGHSHVYWYRQLPEEGLKFMVYLQKENIIDESGMPKERFSAEFPKEGPSILRIQQVVRGDSAAYFCASSRGSDQETQYFGPGTRLLVL.

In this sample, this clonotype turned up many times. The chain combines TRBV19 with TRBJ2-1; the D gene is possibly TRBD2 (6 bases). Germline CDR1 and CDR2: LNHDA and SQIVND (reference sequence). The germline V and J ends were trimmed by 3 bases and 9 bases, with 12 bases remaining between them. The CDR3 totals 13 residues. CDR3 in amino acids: CASSIELASEQFF. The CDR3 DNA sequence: TGTGCCAGTAGTATCGAACTAGCAAGTGAGCAGTTCTTC.

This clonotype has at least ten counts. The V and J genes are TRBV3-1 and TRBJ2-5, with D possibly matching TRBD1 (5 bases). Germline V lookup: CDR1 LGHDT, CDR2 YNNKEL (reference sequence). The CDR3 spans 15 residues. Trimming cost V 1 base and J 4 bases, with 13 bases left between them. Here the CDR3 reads CASSQVSGFGETQYF. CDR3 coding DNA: TGTGCCAGCAGCCAAGTCTCAGGGTTCGGAGAGACCCAGTACTTC.